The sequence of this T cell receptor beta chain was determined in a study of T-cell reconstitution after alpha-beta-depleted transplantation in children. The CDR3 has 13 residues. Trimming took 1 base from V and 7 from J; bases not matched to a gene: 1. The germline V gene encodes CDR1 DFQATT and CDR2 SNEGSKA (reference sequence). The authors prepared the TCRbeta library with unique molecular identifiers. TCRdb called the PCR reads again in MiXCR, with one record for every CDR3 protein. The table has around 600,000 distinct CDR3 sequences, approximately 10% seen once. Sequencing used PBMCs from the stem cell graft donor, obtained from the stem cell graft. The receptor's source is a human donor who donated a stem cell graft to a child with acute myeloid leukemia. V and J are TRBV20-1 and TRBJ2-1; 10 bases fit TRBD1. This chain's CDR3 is CSARGQGANEQFF. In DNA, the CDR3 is TGCAGTGCTAGAGGACAGGGGGCAAATGAGCAGTTCTTC.